Below are 27 T cell receptor beta chains sequenced from a single sample in a study of breast tumors, draining lymph nodes, adjacent tissues. TCRdb used MiXCR to reprocess the multiplex PCR reads, holding one entry per CDR3 protein. The sample yields tens of thousands of distinct CDR3 sequences, approximately 63% seen once. The sample consisted of tumor-adjacent breast tissue. The receptors were sampled from a female donor with breast cancer. Some clones in this sample may be carry-over from other donors' samples.

The chain uses TRBV5-1 and TRBJ2-7; TRBD2 agrees at 9 bases. V lost 4 bases to trimming and J lost 1 base; unmatched junction nucleotides: 21. The CDR3 runs 20 residues. Germline V gene data show CDR1 as SGHRS and CDR2 as YFSETQ. CDR3 in amino acids: CASSPGPKGRREGWSYEQYF. The CDR3 nucleotides read TGCGCCAGCAGCCCTGGGCCAAAAGGGAGGCGGGAGGGGTGGTCCTACGAGCAGTACTTC.

The rearrangement links TRBV2 to TRBJ2-7; 8 bases map to TRBD1. With V trimmed by 6 bases and J by 6 bases, 10 bases remained unmatched. CDR1 is SNHLY and CDR2 is FYNNEI in the germline V gene. The CDR3 spans 14 residues. DNA for the CDR3: TGTGCCAGCAGGGAAAGACAGGGGTCTGGCGAGCAGTACTTC. Encoded protein: CASRERQGSGEQYF.

CDR3 sequence reads: CSAIRVGVRNEQFF. The CDR3 region has the DNA TGCAGTGCGATCAGGGTAGGGGTTCGGAATGAGCAGTTCTTC. The rearrangement links TRBV20-1 to TRBJ2-1; D might be TRBD1 (5 bases). In germline, CDR1 is DFQATT, CDR2 SNEGSKA (reference sequence). There are 14 residues in the CDR3. Between the trimmed V and J ends, which lost 6 bases and 7 bases, there was a span of 19 bases.

V is TRBV15 and J is TRBJ2-1; 10 nucleotides align to TRBD2. The V and J ends lost 1 base and 7 bases, in that order; junction bases with no gene match: 4. CDR1 is LNHNV and CDR2 is YYDKDF in the germline V gene (reference sequence). This CDR3 is 15 amino acids long. Here the CDR3 DNA reads TGTGCCACCAGCAGAGCTAGCGGGAGAGGGAATGAGCAGTTCTTC. Translation gives CATSRASGRGNEQFF.

This clonotype qualifies as medium-sized. J is TRBJ2-7 and V is TRBV4-2; 13 bases map to TRBD2. The CDR3 is 16 residues long. Trimming took 0 bases from V and 5 from J; bases not matched to a gene: 4. Germline loops: CDR1 LGHNA, CDR2 YNFKEQ. This CDR3 is CASSQEGLAGTNEQYF. The CDR3 region has the DNA TGTGCCAGCAGCCAAGAGGGACTAGCGGGAACCAACGAGCAGTACTTC.

The CDR3 loop is CSASGTSGSYNEQFF. CDR3 sequence (DNA): TGCAGTGCTTCCGGGACTAGCGGATCCTACAATGAGCAGTTCTTC. The chain employs TRBV20-1 and TRBJ2-1; TRBD2 matches at 11 bases. The CDR3 is made up of 15 amino acids. Germline CDR1 and CDR2: DFQATT and SNEGSKA (reference sequence). V lost 5 bases, J lost 1 base, and 4 bases stayed unmatched.

The V and J genes are TRBV6-1 and TRBJ1-5; tentatively, D is TRBD1 (5 bases). The CDR3 has 14 amino acids. CDR1 is MNHNS and CDR2 is SASEGT in the germline V gene. The ends were cut back, 5 bases at V and 3 bases at J, with 11 bases in the middle. CDR3: CASSSRALNQPQHF. In nucleotides, the CDR3 is TGTGCCAGCAGTTCCAGGGCCCTCAATCAGCCCCAGCATTTT.

This chain uses TRBV2 with TRBJ1-6; a weak D match, TRBD1 (6 bases). Germline V gives CDR1 SNHLY, CDR2 FYNNEI. CDR3 length: 18 residues. V lost 0 bases, J lost 7 bases, and 19 bases lay in between. The CDR3 region is CASSEARRPQGGNSPLHF. CDR3 nucleotide sequence: TGTGCCAGCAGTGAAGCGAGAAGACCTCAAGGGGGAAATTCACCCCTCCACTTT.

The chain recombines TRBV5-1 with TRBJ2-7; D not resolved. The V gene lost 1 base and the J gene lost 5 bases, with 13 bases spanning the gap. This CDR3 is built from 14 residues. Looked up from germline, CDR1 is SGHRS and CDR2 is YFSETQ. The CDR3 nucleotides read TGCGCCAGCAGCTTGAGGGCAGGAGAGAACGAGCAGTACTTC. It yields the protein CASSLRAGENEQYF.

V gene TRBV5-5 combines with J gene TRBJ2-7; 10 bases agree with TRBD2. The CDR3 covers 16 residues. Losses at the gene ends were 0 bases for V and 4 bases for J; bases not matched to a gene: 7. Germline values: CDR1 SGHKS, CDR2 YYEKEE (reference sequence). The CDR3 protein is CASSLAASGSKYEQYF. The CDR3 DNA follows: TGTGCCAGCAGCTTGGCGGCTAGCGGGAGTAAGTACGAGCAGTACTTC.

The chain has TRBV10-3 and TRBJ2-1, with 11 bases aligning to TRBD2. The CDR3 is 14 amino acids. Germline values: CDR1 ENHRY, CDR2 SYGVKD. The V and J ends lost 3 bases and 7 bases, in that order; junction bases with no gene match: 2. CDR3: CAISERLAGNEQFF. CDR3 DNA: TGTGCCATCAGTGAAAGACTAGCGGGGAATGAGCAGTTCTTC.

CDR3 nucleotide sequence: TGTGCCAGCAGCCAAGATCTTGGGAGCTCCTACGAGCAGTACTTC. Translation: CASSQDLGSSYEQYF. The genes are TRBV4-2 and TRBJ2-7, with D possibly TRBD2 on 5 matching bases. The CDR3 is made up of 15 amino acids. The V gene lost 0 bases and the J gene lost 0 bases, with 9 bases spanning the gap. Per the germline V gene, CDR1 is LGHNA and CDR2 is YNFKEQ.

V gene TRBV5-6 combines with J gene TRBJ1-5; tentatively, D is TRBD1 (5 bases). Germline CDR1 reads SGHDT; CDR2 reads YYEEEE. The CDR3 totals 15 residues. Trimming removed 0 bases from V and 1 base from J, with 8 bases in between. The CDR3 reads CASSLGAGSNQPQHF. Here the CDR3 DNA reads TGTGCCAGCAGCTTGGGAGCAGGGAGCAATCAGCCCCAGCATTTT.

Ten or more counts support this clonotype. This chain uses TRBV6-1 with TRBJ1-6, with D unclear. V dropped 0 bases and J dropped 0 bases, with 9 bases sitting between them. There are 17 residues in the CDR3. Per the germline V gene, CDR1 is MNHNS and CDR2 is SASEGT. For the CDR3, the DNA is TGTGCCAGCAGTGAAGCTTTCGGGAGCTCCTATAATTCACCCCTCCACTTT. It specifies CASSEAFGSSYNSPLHF.

The rearrangement joins TRBV5-1 to TRBJ2-3; 12 nucleotides line up with TRBD2. The CDR3 is 15 residues long. With 9 bases clipped from V and 9 bases from J, the junction kept 14 bases outside the gene matches. Per germline, CDR1 SGHRS and CDR2 YFSETQ. CDR3 region: CATALRPGTSGTQYF. CDR3 nucleotides: TGCGCCACTGCGCTTCGCCCGGGGACTAGCGGGACGCAGTATTTT.

This clonotype turned up a few times. The V gene is TRBV19, the J gene TRBJ1-1; the D gene is possibly TRBD1 (5 bases). Germline V lookup: CDR1 LNHDA, CDR2 SQIVND (reference sequence). Trimming shortened V by 4 bases and J by 6 bases, and 21 bases separated the two germline ends. The CDR3 covers 16 residues. The CDR3 loop is CASSTRFEGRMAEAFF. The CDR3, as DNA: TGTGCCAGTAGTACCAGGTTCGAGGGGAGGATGGCTGAAGCTTTCTTT.

By sample fraction, this clonotype is medium-sized. The genes are TRBV6-5 and TRBJ1-4; no clear D. This CDR3 has 8 residues. The V end lost 8 bases, the J end lost 11 bases, and 3 bases lay between the germline ends. Germline assignment: CDR1 MNHEY and CDR2 SVGAGI. The CDR3 DNA reads as TGTGCCAGCGGGAAACTGTTTTTT. It encodes CASGKLFF.

This chain connects TRBV7-9 to TRBJ2-1; 12 bases align to TRBD2. The CDR3 runs to 15 residues. The V gene's germline CDR1 is SEHNR and CDR2 FQNEAQ (reference sequence). The ends lost 4 bases at V and 9 bases at J; junction bases unmatched: 7. The CDR3 coding sequence is TGTGCCAGCAGCTCTTGGACTAGCGGGATTGGTGAGCAGTTCTTC. Amino acids: CASSSWTSGIGEQFF.

This chain joins TRBV2 and TRBJ1-2, with TRBD1 matching 8 bases. Unmatched junction bases numbered 5, after V lost 3 bases and J lost 8 bases. The CDR3 sequence is 13 residues long. Germline V gene sequence: CDR1 SNHLY, CDR2 FYNNEI. The CDR3: CASSDQGAGGYTF. The CDR3 nucleotides are TGTGCCAGCAGTGACCAGGGGGCTGGCGGCTACACCTTC. Supplemented by reference TRBV2 and TRBJ1-2, the full variable domain reads EPEVTQTPSHQVTQMGQEVILRCVPISNHLYFYWYRQILGQKVEFLVSFYNNEISEKSEIFDDQFSVERPDGSNFTLKIRSTKLEDSAMYFCASSDQGAGGYTFGSGTRLTVV.

V and J are TRBV6-5 and TRBJ2-1; maybe TRBD1 (6 bases). This CDR3 region has 13 residues. Germline values: CDR1 MNHEY, CDR2 SVGAGI. Trimming removed 0 bases at V and 8 bases at J, with 8 bases between. This CDR3 is CASSYSRGYEQFF. The CDR3 nucleotides read TGTGCCAGCAGTTACTCGAGGGGGTATGAGCAGTTCTTC.

The chain has TRBV4-1 and TRBJ2-1, with 9 bases aligning to TRBD1. The CDR3 runs 17 residues. Germline CDR1 and CDR2: MGHRA and YSYEKL. Trimming at V came to 1 base and at J to 1 base, leaving 5 bases not matched to a gene. CDR3 sequence reads: CASSQVVQGASYNEQFF. DNA of the CDR3: TGCGCCAGCAGCCAAGTGGTACAGGGGGCATCCTACAATGAGCAGTTCTTC.

J is TRBJ2-3 and V is TRBV2; tentatively, D is TRBD2 (6 bases). The V gene lost 7 bases and the J gene lost 2 bases, with 13 bases spanning the gap. Germline V gene lookup returns CDR1 SNHLY and CDR2 FYNNEI. This CDR3 region has 14 residues. Here the CDR3 reads CASKEGLNTDTQYF. The CDR3 DNA follows: TGTGCCAGCAAGGAGGGCCTTAACACAGATACGCAGTATTTT. The whole variable domain, remainder taken from reference TRBV2 and TRBJ2-3, is EPEVTQTPSHQVTQMGQEVILRCVPISNHLYFYWYRQILGQKVEFLVSFYNNEISEKSEIFDDQFSVERPDGSNFTLKIRSTKLEDSAMYFCASKEGLNTDTQYFGPGTRLTVL.

This chain joins TRBV10-1 and TRBJ2-3, with D tentatively TRBD1 or TRBD2 (5 bases each). CDR3 length: 17 residues. Trimming left V 3 bases short and J 5 bases short, with 21 bases between. Germline lookup yields CDR1 WNHNN and CDR2 SYGVQD (reference sequence). The CDR3 nucleotides read TGCGCCAGCAGTGAAACCGGGACCATATACGGTGGAGATACGCAGTATTTT. This gives the protein CASSETGTIYGGDTQYF.

This clonotype was recorded at least ten times. The chain has TRBV6-5 and TRBJ2-3; tentatively, D is TRBD1 (6 bases). Looked up from germline, CDR1 is MNHEY and CDR2 is SVGAGI. Trimming removed 6 bases from V and 9 bases from J, with 31 bases in between. The CDR3 is 18 amino acids. The CDR3 loop reads CASSKALGGTVRGSTQYF. CDR3 nucleotides: TGTGCCAGCAGCAAGGCCCTTGGGGGTACGGTCAGGGGTTCGACGCAGTATTTT.

The genes are TRBV5-5 and TRBJ1-2; D uncertain. In germline, CDR1 is SGHKS, CDR2 YYEKEE (reference sequence). With 0 bases removed from V and 8 bases from J, the gap between germline ends came to 14 bases. The CDR3 is made up of 14 amino acids. The CDR3 nucleotides read TGTGCCAGCAGCTTGGTTTCGGGGTCCGTGGGCTACACCTTC. This codes for CASSLVSGSVGYTF.

This clonotype has just a few counts. The chain couples TRBV6-5 to TRBJ2-1; D is possibly TRBD2 (5 bases). The CDR3 has 15 residues. V was cut by 2 bases and J by 5 bases, with 13 bases left in between. Germline V gene sequence: CDR1 MNHEY, CDR2 SVGAGI. The CDR3 here is CASSYTRQLHNEQFF. The CDR3 nucleotides are TGTGCCAGCAGTTACACTAGGCAGTTGCACAATGAGCAGTTCTTC.

In regard to this clonotype: The junction and the germline gene differ at one end; a read error may be behind it. The gene calls are TRBV24-1 and TRBJ2-1; 8 positions match TRBD2. CDR1 KGHDR and CDR2 SFDVKD come from the germline V gene. This CDR3 is built from 15 residues. The CDR3 loop reads CAASSGRALDNEQFF. CDR3 DNA: TGTGCCGCCAGCTCCGGGAGGGCCCTTGACAATGAGCAGTTCTTC.